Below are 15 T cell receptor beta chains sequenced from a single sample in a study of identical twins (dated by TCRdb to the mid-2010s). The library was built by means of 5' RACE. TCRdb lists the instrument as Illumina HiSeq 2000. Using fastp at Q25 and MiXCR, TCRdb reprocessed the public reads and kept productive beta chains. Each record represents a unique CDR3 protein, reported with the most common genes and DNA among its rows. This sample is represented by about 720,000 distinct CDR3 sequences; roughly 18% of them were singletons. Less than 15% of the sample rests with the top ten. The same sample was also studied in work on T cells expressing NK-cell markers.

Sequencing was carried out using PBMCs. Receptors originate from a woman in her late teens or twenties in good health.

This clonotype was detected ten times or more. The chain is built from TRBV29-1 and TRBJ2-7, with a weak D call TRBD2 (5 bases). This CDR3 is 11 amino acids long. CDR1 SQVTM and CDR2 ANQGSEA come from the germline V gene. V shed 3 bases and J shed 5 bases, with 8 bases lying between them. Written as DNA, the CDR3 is TGCAGCGTTGAGTCCGGGGACGAGCAGTACTTC. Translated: CSVESGDEQYF.

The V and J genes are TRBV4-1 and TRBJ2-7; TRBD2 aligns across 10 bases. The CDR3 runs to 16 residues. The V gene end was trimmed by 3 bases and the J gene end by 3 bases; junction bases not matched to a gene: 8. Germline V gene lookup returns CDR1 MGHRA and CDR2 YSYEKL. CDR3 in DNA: TGCGCCAGCAGCCACCCCCTAGCTAGCGGGAGCTACGAGCAGTACTTC. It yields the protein CASSHPLASGSYEQYF.

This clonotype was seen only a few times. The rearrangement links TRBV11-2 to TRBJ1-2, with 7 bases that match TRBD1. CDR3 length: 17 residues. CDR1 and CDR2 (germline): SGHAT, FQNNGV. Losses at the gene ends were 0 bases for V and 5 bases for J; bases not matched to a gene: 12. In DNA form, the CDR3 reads TGTGCCAGCAGCTTAGAGTTGGGTCCTAGGGGGCCTTATGGCTACACCTTC. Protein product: CASSLELGPRGPYGYTF.

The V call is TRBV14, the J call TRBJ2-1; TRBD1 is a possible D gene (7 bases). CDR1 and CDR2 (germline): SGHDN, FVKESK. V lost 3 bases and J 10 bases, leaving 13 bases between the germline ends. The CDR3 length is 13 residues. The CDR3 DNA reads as TGTGCCAGCAGCCACCCCAGGGGGAGGGAGCAGTTCTTC. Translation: CASSHPRGREQFF.

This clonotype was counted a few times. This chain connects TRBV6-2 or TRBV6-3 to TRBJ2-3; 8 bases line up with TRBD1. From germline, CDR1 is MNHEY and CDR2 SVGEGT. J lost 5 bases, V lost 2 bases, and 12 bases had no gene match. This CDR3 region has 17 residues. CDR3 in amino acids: CASSYPTFARGQDTQYF. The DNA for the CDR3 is TGTGCCAGCAGTTACCCTACCTTTGCCAGGGGGCAAGATACGCAGTATTTT.

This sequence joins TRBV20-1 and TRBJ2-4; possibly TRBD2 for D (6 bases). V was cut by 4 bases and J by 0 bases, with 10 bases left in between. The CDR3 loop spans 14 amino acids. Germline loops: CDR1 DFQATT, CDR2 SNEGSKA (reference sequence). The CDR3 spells CSAKSGLAKNIQYF. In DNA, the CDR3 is TGCAGTGCTAAGTCGGGACTAGCCAAAAACATTCAGTACTTC.

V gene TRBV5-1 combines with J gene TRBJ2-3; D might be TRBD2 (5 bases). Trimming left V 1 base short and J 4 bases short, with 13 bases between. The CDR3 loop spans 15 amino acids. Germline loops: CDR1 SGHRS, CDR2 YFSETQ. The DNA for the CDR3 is TGCGCCAGCAGCTTGAACGGGATGGACCCAGATACGCAGTATTTT. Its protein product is CASSLNGMDPDTQYF.

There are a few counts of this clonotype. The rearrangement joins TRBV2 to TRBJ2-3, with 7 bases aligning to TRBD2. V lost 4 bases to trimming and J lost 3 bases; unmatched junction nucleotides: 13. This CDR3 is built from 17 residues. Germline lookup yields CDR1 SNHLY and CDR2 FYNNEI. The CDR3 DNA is TGTGCCAGCAGTGGGGCCGCTAGCGGATCAATAACAGATACGCAGTATTTT. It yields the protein CASSGAASGSITDTQYF. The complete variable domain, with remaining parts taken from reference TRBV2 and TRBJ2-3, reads EPEVTQTPSHQVTQMGQEVILRCVPISNHLYFYWYRQILGQKVEFLVSFYNNEISEKSEIFDDQFSVERPDGSNFTLKIRSTKLEDSAMYFCASSGAASGSITDTQYFGPGTRLTVL.

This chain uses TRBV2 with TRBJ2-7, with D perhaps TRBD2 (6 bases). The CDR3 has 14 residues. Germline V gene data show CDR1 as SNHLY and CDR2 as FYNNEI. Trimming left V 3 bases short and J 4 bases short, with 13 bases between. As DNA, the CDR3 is TGTGCCAGCAGTGACAAGTTCGGGGGATACGAGCAGTACTTC. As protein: CASSDKFGGYEQYF.

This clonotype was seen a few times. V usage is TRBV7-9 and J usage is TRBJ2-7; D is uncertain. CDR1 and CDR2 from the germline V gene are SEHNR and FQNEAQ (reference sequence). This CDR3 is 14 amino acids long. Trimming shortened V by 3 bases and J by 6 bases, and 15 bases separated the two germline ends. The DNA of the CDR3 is TGTGCCAGCAGCTTTGGGCGCGGTGCCCGCGAGCAGTACTTC. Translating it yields CASSFGRGAREQYF.

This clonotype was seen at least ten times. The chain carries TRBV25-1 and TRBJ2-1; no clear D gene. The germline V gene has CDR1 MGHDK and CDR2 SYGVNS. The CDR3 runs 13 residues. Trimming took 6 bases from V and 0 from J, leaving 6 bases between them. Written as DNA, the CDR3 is TGTGCCAGCAGACCGAGCTCCTACAATGAGCAGTTCTTC. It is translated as CASRPSSYNEQFF. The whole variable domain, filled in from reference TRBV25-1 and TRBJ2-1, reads EADIYQTPRYLVIGTGKKITLECSQTMGHDKMYWYQQDPGMELHLIHYSYGVNSTEKGDLSSESTVSRIRTEHFPLTLESARPSHTSQYLCASRPSSYNEQFFGPGTRLTVL.

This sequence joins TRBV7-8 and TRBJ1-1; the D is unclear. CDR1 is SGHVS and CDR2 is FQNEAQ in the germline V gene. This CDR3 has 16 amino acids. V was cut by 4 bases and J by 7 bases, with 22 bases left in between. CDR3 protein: CASSSWGVGLSGEAFF. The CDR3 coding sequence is TGTGCCAGCAGCTCCTGGGGAGTTGGGCTTTCGGGTGAAGCTTTCTTT.

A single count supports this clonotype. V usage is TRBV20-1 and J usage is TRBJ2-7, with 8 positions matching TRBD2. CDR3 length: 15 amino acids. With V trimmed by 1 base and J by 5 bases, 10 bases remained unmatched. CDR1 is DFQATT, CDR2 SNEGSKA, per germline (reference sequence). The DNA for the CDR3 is TGCAGTGCTAGAGGGGTCCAGCGGGAGTGGAACGAGCAGTACTTC. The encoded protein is CSARGVQREWNEQYF.

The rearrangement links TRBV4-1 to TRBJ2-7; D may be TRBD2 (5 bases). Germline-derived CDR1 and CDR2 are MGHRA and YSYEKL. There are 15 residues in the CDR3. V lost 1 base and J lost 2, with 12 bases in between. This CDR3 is CASSQGPSRAYEQYF. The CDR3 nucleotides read TGCGCCAGCAGCCAAGGCCCTAGCCGGGCCTACGAGCAGTACTTC.

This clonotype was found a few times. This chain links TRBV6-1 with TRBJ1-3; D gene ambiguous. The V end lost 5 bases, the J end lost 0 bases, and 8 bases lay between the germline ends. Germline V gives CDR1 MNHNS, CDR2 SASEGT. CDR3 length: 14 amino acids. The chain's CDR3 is CASSRAHSGNTIYF. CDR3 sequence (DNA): TGTGCCAGCAGTAGGGCCCACTCTGGAAACACCATATATTTT.